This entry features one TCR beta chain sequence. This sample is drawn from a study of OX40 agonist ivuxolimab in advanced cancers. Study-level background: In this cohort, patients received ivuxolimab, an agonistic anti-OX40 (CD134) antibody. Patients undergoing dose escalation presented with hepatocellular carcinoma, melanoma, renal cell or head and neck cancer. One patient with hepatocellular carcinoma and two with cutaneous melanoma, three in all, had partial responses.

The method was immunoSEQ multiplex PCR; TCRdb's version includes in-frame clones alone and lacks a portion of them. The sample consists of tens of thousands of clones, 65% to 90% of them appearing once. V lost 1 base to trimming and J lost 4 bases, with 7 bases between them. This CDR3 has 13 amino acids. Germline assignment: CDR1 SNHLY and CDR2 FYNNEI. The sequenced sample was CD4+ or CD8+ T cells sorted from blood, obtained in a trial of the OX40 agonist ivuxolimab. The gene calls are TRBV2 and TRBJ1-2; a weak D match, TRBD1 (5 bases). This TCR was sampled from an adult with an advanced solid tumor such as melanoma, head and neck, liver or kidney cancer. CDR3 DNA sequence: TGTGCCAGCAGTGAAGAGGGGACCTATGGCTACACCTTC. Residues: CASSEEGTYGYTF.